Shown below are 10 T cell receptor beta chains from a single sample sequenced in a study of beta chain features in type 1 diabetes (dated by TCRdb to the late 2010s). Broad study findings and their caveats: Type 1 diabetes patients showed a moderate but significant shortening of TCRB CDR3 length in all four CD4+ subsets.

Their cognate antigens are unknown. Library method: the immunoSEQ multiplex PCR assay. The entire isolated RNA was reverse transcribed using the High Capacity cDNA Reverse Transcription Kit, and thus expressed TCRB transcripts were sequenced. The immuneACCESS repertoire file appears here via TCRdb, limited to in-frame rearrangements. These files lack a portion of the clones; in checked studies, under half of the deficit traces to unresolved V genes, and the cause of the others is not known. This sample has a few hundred thousand clones in its table, and approximately 15% of those were observed once. The leading ten clones occupy around 0.019% of the sample. The sequenced sample was naive CD4+ T cells from blood. The meaning of the sample's cell subset or site label: true naive CD4+ T cells. Receptors were obtained from a man in his thirties or forties with type 1 diabetes.

This clone appeared a few times. This chain uses TRBV19 with TRBJ2-7; the D gene is possibly TRBD2 (6 bases). V gave up 3 bases and J gave up 5 bases, with 14 bases separating them. The germline CDR1 and CDR2 sequences are LNHDA and SQIVND (reference sequence). CDR3 size: 14 residues. CDR3 nucleotide sequence: TGTGCCAGTAGTATCTTCGGGAGAACCCACGAGCAGTACTTC. It codes for CASSIFGRTHEQYF.

On this clone: The junction does not match germline at one end; this may be a read error. The rearrangement uses TRBV7-7 and TRBJ2-5; 10 bases match TRBD2. This CDR3 has 16 amino acids. Germline CDR1 is SSHAT and CDR2 is FNYEAQ (reference sequence). CDR3 DNA sequence: TGTGCTAGCAGCGCGGACAGCGGGGGGGCCCTGGAGACCCAGTACTTC. Translating gives CASSADSGGALETQYF. Complete variable domain (other parts from reference TRBV7-7 and TRBJ2-5): GAGVSQSPRYKVTKRGQDVTLRCDPISSHATLYWYQQALGQGPEFLTYFNYEAQPDKSGLPSDRFSAERPEGSISTLTIQRTEQRDSAMYRCASSADSGGALETQYFGPGTRLLVL.

This clone appeared a few times. The V gene is TRBV10-3, the J gene TRBJ2-2; 13 bases fit TRBD2. The CDR3 totals 15 residues. Germline trimming cut 6 bases from V and 5 bases from J; bases unmatched to any gene: 3. The germline CDR1 and CDR2 sequences are ENHRY and SYGVKD. In DNA form, the CDR3 reads TGTGCCATCAGGAAGACTAGCGGGAGGACCGGGGAGCTGTTTTTT. Translated: CAIRKTSGRTGELFF.

The table lists this clone with a few counts. The rearrangement links TRBV9 to TRBJ1-2, with 7 bases lining up with TRBD1. From germline, CDR1 is SGDLS and CDR2 YYNGEE. Unmatched junction bases numbered 5, after V lost 3 bases and J lost 6 bases. The CDR3 is made up of 13 amino acids. CDR3 nucleotides: TGTGCCAGCAGCGCCGACAGGGTCGATGGCTACACCTTC. Translated: CASSADRVDGYTF.

This chain joins TRBV30 and TRBJ2-5; a weak D match, TRBD1 (5 bases). V lost 2 bases and J 0 bases, leaving 7 bases between the germline ends. CDR3 length: 13 amino acids. Germline V gene data show CDR1 as GTSNPN and CDR2 as SVGIG (reference sequence). This CDR3 is CAWSRQYQETQYF. Written as DNA, the CDR3 is TGTGCCTGGAGTCGACAGTACCAAGAGACCCAGTACTTC.

This clone was picked up a small number of times. V usage is TRBV19 and J usage is TRBJ2-5, with D uncertain. The CDR3 is 13 residues long. Germline V gives CDR1 LNHDA, CDR2 SQIVND (reference sequence). The V and J ends lost 3 bases and 5 bases respectively, with 10 bases between them. CDR3 protein: CASSIQVEETQYF. For the CDR3, the DNA is TGTGCCAGTAGTATCCAAGTGGAGGAGACCCAGTACTTC.

V and J are TRBV18 and TRBJ1-2, with no clear D. CDR1 KGHSH and CDR2 LQKENI come from the germline V gene. CDR3 length: 14 residues. V gave up 2 bases and J gave up 4 bases, with 11 bases separating them. The CDR3 nucleotides are TGTGCCAGCTCACCAATGGAACAGACCTATGGCTACACCTTC. Translated: CASSPMEQTYGYTF. The variable domain in full, with the rest retrieved from reference TRBV18 and TRBJ1-2, is NAGVMQNPRHLVRRRGQEARLRCSPMKGHSHVYWYRQLPEEGLKFMVYLQKENIIDESGMPKERFSAEFPKEGPSILRIQQVVRGDSAAYFCASSPMEQTYGYTFGSGTRLTVV.

This clone was counted a few times. The chain links TRBV18 to TRBJ2-1; 7 positions agree with TRBD1. This CDR3 has 13 amino acids. Germline values: CDR1 KGHSH, CDR2 LQKENI. With V trimmed by 8 bases and J by 5 bases, 6 bases remained unmatched. The CDR3 DNA reads TGTGCCAGCCAGGGACAGCGCGACAATGAGCAGTTCTTC. Amino acids: CASQGQRDNEQFF.

In its sample, this clone was seen a few times. The rearrangement links TRBV4-1 to TRBJ1-2; TRBD1 might be the D (5 bases). The CDR3 is made up of 17 amino acids. V was clipped by 3 bases and J by 0 bases, with 17 bases between them. The germline gives CDR1 MGHRA, CDR2 YSYEKL. CDR3 DNA sequence: TGCGCCAGCAGCCATAATCCGGACACTCTTTCTAACTATGGCTACACCTTC. It is translated as CASSHNPDTLSNYGYTF.

The gene calls are TRBV7-2 and TRBJ2-5, with a weak D call TRBD1 (5 bases). V lost 3 bases, J lost 5 bases, and 10 bases lay in between. The CDR3 contains 13 residues. The germline gives CDR1 SGHTA, CDR2 FQGNSA. The CDR3 bases are TGTGCCAGCAGCTTCCAGGGTTTTGAGACCCAGTACTTC. This encodes CASSFQGFETQYF.